This passage covers 26 T cell receptor beta chains from one sample sequenced in a study of T cell repertoires in cytomegalovirus infection (dated by TCRdb to about 2019). For these receptors, no antigen is known. The instrument was an Illumina HiSeq 1500. The raw public reads went through TCRdb reprocessing: fastp at Q25, MiXCR clone calling, in-frame beta chains kept. When rows share a CDR3 protein, they turn into one entry using the most common DNA and genes. Recorded for this sample are 700,000 to 850,000 distinct CDR3 sequences; over 25% of them occurred a single time. Around an eighth of the sample is taken by the ten largest. The treatment or condition tag for this specimen amounts to: in vitro stimulation with specific CMV peptide epitopes to enrich CMV-specific T cells. The sequencing used cultured CD8+ T cells from PBMCs, collected from culture after CMV antigen stimulation. The receptors originated from a human donor in good health (CMV status not recorded). Some clones in this sample may be carry-over from other donors' samples.

This chain links TRBV27 with TRBJ2-2; D gene ambiguous. Trimming removed 3 bases from V and 7 bases from J, with 12 bases in between. Germline CDR1 and CDR2: MNHEY and SMNVEV (reference sequence). CDR3 length equals 14 residues. CDR3 loop: CASSFGLDVGELFF. CDR3 sequence (DNA): TGTGCCAGCAGTTTTGGGCTAGATGTCGGGGAGCTGTTTTTT.

This clonotype was seen ten or more times. The chain employs TRBV6-1 and TRBJ2-5; 8 bases line up with TRBD2. Germline V gene sequence: CDR1 MNHNS, CDR2 SASEGT. V lost 5 bases and J lost 5; bases outside the gene matches: 16. The CDR3 is made up of 17 amino acids. The CDR3 DNA sequence: TGTGCCAGCAGTTCCCCAAGTTTCGGGGGGGCCCGCGAGACCCAGTACTTC. This encodes CASSSPSFGGARETQYF.

This clonotype was picked up a small number of times. The chain carries TRBV5-5 and TRBJ2-1, with 7 positions matching TRBD1. Germline CDR1 reads SGHKS; CDR2 reads YYEKEE (reference sequence). The CDR3 is made up of 14 amino acids. Trimming at V came to 4 bases and at J to 4 bases, leaving 5 bases not matched to a gene. The DNA of the CDR3 is TGTGCCAGCAGCCACGGGGACAGTTACAATGAGCAGTTCTTC. It is translated as CASSHGDSYNEQFF.

The chain has TRBV27 and TRBJ2-4; maybe TRBD1 (6 bases). V lost 2 bases and J 0 bases, leaving 11 bases between the germline ends. Germline-derived CDR1 and CDR2 are MNHEY and SMNVEV (reference sequence). This CDR3 is built from 16 residues. Here the CDR3 DNA reads TGTGCCAGCAGTTTACTAGGACAGTTAGCCAAAAACATTCAGTACTTC. Translated, it gives CASSLLGQLAKNIQYF.

This chain links TRBV20-1 with TRBJ2-6, with D maybe TRBD1 (6 bases). In germline, CDR1 is DFQATT, CDR2 SNEGSKA (reference sequence). The CDR3 totals 15 residues. Trimming removed 6 bases from V and 0 bases from J, with 12 bases in between. In nucleotides, the CDR3 is TGCAGTGCAAGCTTCAGGGGCTCTGGGGCCAACGTCCTGACTTTC. Protein sequence: CSASFRGSGANVLTF.

This clonotype was seen more than once but under ten times. The chain has TRBV7-9 and TRBJ1-3; 7 bases align to TRBD1. Germline V gene data show CDR1 as SEHNR and CDR2 as FQNEAQ (reference sequence). After removal of 3 bases from V and 2 bases from J, the junction contained 4 bases not matched to a gene. This CDR3 spans 15 amino acids. CDR3 residues: CASSLSDRAGNTIYF. The CDR3 nucleotides are TGTGCCAGCAGCTTGTCCGACAGGGCTGGAAACACCATATATTTT.

This clonotype was detected only once. The gene calls are TRBV6-2 or TRBV6-3 and TRBJ2-5; D gene unclear. Germline CDR1 and CDR2: MNHEY and SVGEGT. V lost 5 bases, J lost 5 bases, and 9 bases lay in between. The CDR3 runs to 12 residues. CDR3 DNA sequence: TGTGCCAGCAGTAAGGGCGAGGAGACCCAGTACTTC. This codes for CASSKGEETQYF.

This chain links TRBV5-1 with TRBJ2-4; no definite D call. This CDR3 has 18 residues. Trimming left V 0 bases short and J 0 bases short, with 16 bases between. Germline V gives CDR1 SGHRS, CDR2 YFSETQ. CDR3 loop: CASSLVVQDGRAKNIQYF. Here the CDR3 DNA reads TGCGCCAGCAGCTTGGTAGTCCAGGACGGGCGAGCCAAAAACATTCAGTACTTC. The full variable domain, with the rest looked up from reference TRBV5-1 and TRBJ2-4, is KAGVTQTPRYLIKTRGQQVTLSCSPISGHRSVSWYQQTPGQGLQFLFEYFSETQRNKGNFPGRFSGRQFSNSRSEMNVSTLELGDSALYLCASSLVVQDGRAKNIQYFGAGTRLSVL.

This clonotype has at least ten counts. V usage is TRBV19 and J usage is TRBJ1-6; TRBD1 matches at 7 bases. The CDR3 has 15 amino acids. Germline CDR1 LNHDA, CDR2 SQIVND (reference sequence). The J segment lost 7 bases and the V segment lost 5 bases, leaving 8 bases of the junction unmatched. In DNA form, the CDR3 reads TGTGCCAGTAGTCCCCCTCGACAGGGAAATTCACCCCTCCACTTT. As protein: CASSPPRQGNSPLHF.

This rearrangement joins TRBV10-2 to TRBJ2-7; D is possibly TRBD2 (6 bases). V dropped 4 bases and J dropped 0 bases, with 7 bases sitting between them. The CDR3 is 13 residues long. From germline, CDR1 is WSHSY and CDR2 SAAADI. The CDR3 sequence: CASSVGSSYEQYV. Written as DNA, the CDR3 is TGCGCCAGCAGTGTCGGGAGCTCCTACGAGCAGTACGTC.

This clonotype was seen a handful of times. The V and J genes are TRBV7-9 and TRBJ1-1, with 9 positions matching TRBD1. Losses at the gene ends were 6 bases for V and 4 bases for J; bases not matched to a gene: 9. Germline CDR1 SEHNR, CDR2 FQNEAQ (reference sequence). The CDR3 is made up of 15 amino acids. The CDR3 bases are TGTGCCAGCAGGGGCACAGGGGGCGGTGGCACTGAAGCTTTCTTT. It is translated as CASRGTGGGGTEAFF.

This clonotype was counted only a few times. The rearrangement uses TRBV12-3 or TRBV12-4 and TRBJ2-7, with D hard to call. Trimming removed 5 bases from V and 1 base from J, with 12 bases in between. The CDR3 is made up of 14 amino acids. CDR3 sequence: CASSDGKTSYEQYF. The CDR3 DNA reads as TGTGCCAGCAGTGATGGTAAGACTTCCTACGAGCAGTACTTC.

This clonotype was picked up a small number of times. The chain has TRBV12-3 or TRBV12-4 and TRBJ1-2; unclear D gene. V shed 2 bases and J shed 1 base, with 17 bases lying between them. The CDR3 has 17 residues. CDR3 DNA: TGTGCCAGCAGTTTATTGAGTATCCCTGGCGGTAACTATGGCTACACCTTC. Translation gives CASSLLSIPGGNYGYTF.

CDR3 residues: CASREGEETQYF. The CDR3, as DNA: TGTGCCAGCAGGGAAGGGGAAGAGACCCAGTACTTC. The chain is built from TRBV5-4 and TRBJ2-5; TRBD1 might be the D (5 bases). Trimming took off 5 bases at V and 3 bases at J, with 8 bases between the two ends. The CDR3 extends over 12 amino acids. The germline V gene has CDR1 SGHNT and CDR2 YYREEE (reference sequence).

V is TRBV11-1 and J is TRBJ2-1; TRBD2 aligns across 12 bases. Germline loops: CDR1 SGHAT, CDR2 FQDESV (reference sequence). The CDR3 length is 17 residues. V trimming: 6 bases; J trimming: 6 bases; junction bases outside the gene matches: 12. The CDR3 DNA reads as TGTGCCAGCAGTTGGGGGACTAGCGGGTTTGAAATCAATGAGCAGTTCTTC. It translates to CASSWGTSGFEINEQFF.

This clonotype was seen ten or more times. This chain connects TRBV5-8 to TRBJ1-6; 9 bases line up with TRBD1. This CDR3 is 17 amino acids long. J lost 10 bases, V lost 5 bases, and 16 bases had no gene match. Germline V gives CDR1 SGHTS, CDR2 YDEGEE. The CDR3 loop reads CASSSIYRDRAGSPLHF. In DNA, the CDR3 is TGTGCCAGCAGTTCGATCTACCGGGACAGGGCTGGCTCACCCCTCCACTTT. The full variable domain, completed using reference TRBV5-8 and TRBJ1-6, is EAGVTQSPTHLIKTRGQQATLRCSPISGHTSVYWYQQALGLGLQFLLWYDEGEERNRGNFPPRFSGRQFPNYSSELNVNALELEDSALYLCASSSIYRDRAGSPLHFGNGTRLTVT.

The genes are TRBV6-2 or TRBV6-3 and TRBJ2-7; 8 bases are a match to TRBD2. The CDR3 has 15 residues. The V gene end was trimmed by 4 bases and the J gene end by 2 bases; junction bases not matched to a gene: 7. The germline V gene encodes CDR1 MNHEY and CDR2 SVGEGT. CDR3 DNA: TGTGCCAGCAGTTCACCCCTAGCGGGCCCCTACGAGCAGTACGTC. Translation: CASSSPLAGPYEQYV.

The chain links TRBV9 to TRBJ1-2; maybe TRBD1 (5 bases). The CDR3 loop spans 14 amino acids. V lost 4 bases to trimming and J lost 2 bases, with 12 bases between them. Germline V gives CDR1 SGDLS, CDR2 YYNGEE. The CDR3 nucleotides read TGTGCCAGCAGCCCAAAGGGGTGGAACTATGGCTACACCTTC. It translates to CASSPKGWNYGYTF. Looking up the rest from reference TRBV9 and TRBJ1-2 gives the full variable domain: DSGVTQTPKHLITATGQRVTLRCSPRSGDLSVYWYQQSLDQGLQFLIQYYNGEERAKGNILERFSAQQFPDLHSELNLSSLELGDSALYFCASSPKGWNYGYTFGSGTRLTVV.

This clonotype came up many times. The chain employs TRBV7-2 and TRBJ2-3; D not resolved. CDR3 length: 15 amino acids. V lost 1 base to trimming and J lost 3 bases, with 11 bases between them. The germline V gene has CDR1 SGHTA and CDR2 FQGNSA. The CDR3 nucleotides are TGTGCCAGCAGCTTAGTTGGGGTAACGACAGATACGCAGTATTTT. Encoded protein: CASSLVGVTTDTQYF.

V gene TRBV6-5 combines with J gene TRBJ2-3; D is possibly TRBD1 or TRBD2 (5 bases each). CDR1 and CDR2 from the germline V gene are MNHEY and SVGAGI. The CDR3 consists of 15 residues. Trimming removed 4 bases at V and 2 bases at J, with 13 bases between. CDR3 sequence: CASSSSGRYTDTQYF. The CDR3 DNA reads as TGTGCCAGCAGTTCCTCGGGACGGTACACAGATACGCAGTATTTT.

This clonotype was counted only a few times. V is TRBV7-9 and J is TRBJ1-1; TRBD1 matches 11 bases. V lost 6 bases and J lost 5; bases outside the gene matches: 17. There are 18 residues in the CDR3. Per the germline V gene, CDR1 is SEHNR and CDR2 is FQNEAQ (reference sequence). The CDR3 region is CASRGTPGQGGAGTEAFF. The DNA of the CDR3 is TGTGCCAGCAGGGGGACGCCGGGACAGGGGGGAGCAGGAACTGAAGCTTTCTTT.

The chain has TRBV27 and TRBJ1-2; no firm D call. This CDR3 contains 14 residues. The V end lost 3 bases, the J end lost 0 bases, and 8 bases lay between the germline ends. Per the germline V gene, CDR1 is MNHEY and CDR2 is SMNVEV (reference sequence). CDR3 bases: TGTGCCAGCAGTTTCTCCCCAGCTAACTATGGCTACACCTTC. Protein: CASSFSPANYGYTF.

The rearrangement links TRBV3-1 to TRBJ1-1; 8 bases fit TRBD1. The V and J ends lost 1 base and 5 bases, in that order; junction bases with no gene match: 3. CDR3 size: 14 residues. CDR1 and CDR2 from the germline V gene are LGHDT and YNNKEL (reference sequence). In nucleotides, the CDR3 is TGTGCCAGCAGCCAAGGACAGGGGACGACTGAAGCTTTCTTT. Translating it yields CASSQGQGTTEAFF. Using reference TRBV3-1 and TRBJ1-1 for the parts outside the CDR3, the full variable domain is DTAVSQTPKYLVTQMGNDKSIKCEQNLGHDTMYWYKQDSKKFLKIMFSYNNKELIINETVPNRFSPKSPDKAHLNLHINSLELGDSAVYFCASSQGQGTTEAFFGQGTRLTVV.

The chain combines TRBV19 with TRBJ2-1; 9 bases agree with TRBD2. The CDR3 extends over 14 amino acids. The V gene end was trimmed by 5 bases and the J gene end by 10 bases; junction bases not matched to a gene: 9. Germline V gives CDR1 LNHDA, CDR2 SQIVND (reference sequence). CDR3 region: CASSPRGSGGEQFF. The CDR3 coding sequence is TGTGCCAGTAGTCCCCGAGGTAGCGGGGGAGAGCAGTTCTTC.

The chain links TRBV27 to TRBJ1-1; D perhaps matches TRBD1 (5 bases). Trimming took 5 bases from V and 3 from J, leaving 16 bases between them. Germline loops: CDR1 MNHEY, CDR2 SMNVEV (reference sequence). The CDR3 length is 15 residues. The CDR3 bases are TGTGCCAGCAGTCTCCTCGGGGACGGGGACACTGAAGCTTTCTTT. Protein: CASSLLGDGDTEAFF.

This clonotype was detected ten times or more. The genes are TRBV27 and TRBJ2-2; no reliable D call. Trimming cost V 6 bases and J 4 bases, with 6 bases left between them. CDR1 is MNHEY, CDR2 SMNVEV, per germline (reference sequence). The CDR3 has 12 residues. The CDR3 loop is CASRTPTGELFF. CDR3 sequence (DNA): TGTGCCAGCAGAACCCCCACCGGGGAGCTGTTTTTT.